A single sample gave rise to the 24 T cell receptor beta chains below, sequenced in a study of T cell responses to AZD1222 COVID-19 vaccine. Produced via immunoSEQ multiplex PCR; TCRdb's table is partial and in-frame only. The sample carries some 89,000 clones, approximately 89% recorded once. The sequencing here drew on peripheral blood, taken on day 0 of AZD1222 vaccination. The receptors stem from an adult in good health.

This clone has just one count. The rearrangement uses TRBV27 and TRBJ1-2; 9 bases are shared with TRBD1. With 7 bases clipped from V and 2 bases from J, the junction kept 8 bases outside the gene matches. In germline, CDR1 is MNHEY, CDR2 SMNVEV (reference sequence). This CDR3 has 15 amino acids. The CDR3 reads CASTSTGTGNYGYTF. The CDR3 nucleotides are TGTGCCAGCACTTCGACTGGGACAGGGAACTATGGCTACACCTTC.

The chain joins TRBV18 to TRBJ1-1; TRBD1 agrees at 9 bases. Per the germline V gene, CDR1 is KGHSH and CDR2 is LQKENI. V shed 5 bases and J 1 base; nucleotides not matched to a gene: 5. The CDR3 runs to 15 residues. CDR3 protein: CASSTTGGGNTEAFF. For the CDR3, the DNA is TGTGCCAGCTCAACAACAGGGGGCGGGAACACTGAAGCTTTCTTT.

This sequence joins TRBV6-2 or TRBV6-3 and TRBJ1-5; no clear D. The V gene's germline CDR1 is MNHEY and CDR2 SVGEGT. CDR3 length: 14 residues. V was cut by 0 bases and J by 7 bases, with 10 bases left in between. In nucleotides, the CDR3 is TGTGCCAGCAGTTACTCGGATCCCCGGCAGCCCCAGCATTTT. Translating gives CASSYSDPRQPQHF.

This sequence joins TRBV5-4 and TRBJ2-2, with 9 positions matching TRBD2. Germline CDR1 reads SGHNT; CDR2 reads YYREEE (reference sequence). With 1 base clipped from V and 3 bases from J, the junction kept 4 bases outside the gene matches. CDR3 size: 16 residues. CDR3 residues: CASSLSSGTYTGELFF. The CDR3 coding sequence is TGTGCCAGCAGCTTGTCTAGCGGGACTTACACCGGGGAGCTGTTTTTT.

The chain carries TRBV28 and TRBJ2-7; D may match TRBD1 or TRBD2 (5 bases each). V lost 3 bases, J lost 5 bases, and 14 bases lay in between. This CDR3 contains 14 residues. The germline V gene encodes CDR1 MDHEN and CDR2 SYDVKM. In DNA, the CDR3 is TGTGCCAGCAGTTTTGGGGGTTTAATCGACGAGCAGTACTTC. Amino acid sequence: CASSFGGLIDEQYF.

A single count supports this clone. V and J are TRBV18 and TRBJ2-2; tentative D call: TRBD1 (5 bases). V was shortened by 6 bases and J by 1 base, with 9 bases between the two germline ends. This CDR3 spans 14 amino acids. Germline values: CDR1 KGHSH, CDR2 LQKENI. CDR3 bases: TGTGCCAGCTCGCCCGGACAGAACACCGGGGAGCTGTTTTTT. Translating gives CASSPGQNTGELFF. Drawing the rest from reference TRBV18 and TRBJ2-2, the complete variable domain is NAGVMQNPRHLVRRRGQEARLRCSPMKGHSHVYWYRQLPEEGLKFMVYLQKENIIDESGMPKERFSAEFPKEGPSILRIQQVVRGDSAAYFCASSPGQNTGELFFGEGSRLTVL.

Here the CDR3 reads CASSLDRSFLAKNIQYF. The CDR3 DNA follows: TGTGCCAGCAGCTTAGATCGGTCCTTTCTAGCCAAAAACATTCAGTACTTC. This rearrangement joins TRBV11-2 to TRBJ2-4; D not certain. Per the germline V gene, CDR1 is SGHAT and CDR2 is FQNNGV. The CDR3 is made up of 17 amino acids. Trimming shortened V by 0 bases and J by 0 bases, and 12 bases separated the two germline ends. Looking up the rest from reference TRBV11-2 and TRBJ2-4 gives the full variable domain: EAGVAQSPRYKIIEKRQSVAFWCNPISGHATLYWYQQILGQGPKLLIQFQNNGVVDDSQLPKDRFSAERLKGVDSTLKIQPAKLEDSAVYLCASSLDRSFLAKNIQYFGAGTRLSVL.

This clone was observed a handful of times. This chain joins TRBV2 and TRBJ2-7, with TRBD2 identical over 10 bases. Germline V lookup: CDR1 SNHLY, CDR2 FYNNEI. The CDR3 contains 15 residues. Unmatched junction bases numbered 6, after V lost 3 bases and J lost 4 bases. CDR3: CASSERSGGVYEQYF. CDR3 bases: TGTGCCAGCAGTGAGAGGAGCGGGGGGGTGTACGAGCAGTACTTC.

The CDR3 sequence: CASSLQAGGGNIQYF. CDR3 coding DNA: TGTGCCAGCAGTTTACAAGCGGGAGGTGGTAACATTCAGTACTTC. V gene TRBV28 combines with J gene TRBJ2-4; 9 bases match TRBD2. This CDR3 is 15 amino acids long. Unmatched junction bases numbered 6, after V lost 2 bases and J lost 7 bases. Germline CDR1 and CDR2: MDHEN and SYDVKM.

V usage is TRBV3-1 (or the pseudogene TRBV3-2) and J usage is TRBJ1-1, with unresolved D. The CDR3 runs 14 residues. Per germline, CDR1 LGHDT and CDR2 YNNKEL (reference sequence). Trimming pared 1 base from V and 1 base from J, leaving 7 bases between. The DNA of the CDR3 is TGTGCCAGCAGCCAAGCAGGTCGGAACACTGAAGCTTTCTTT. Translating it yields CASSQAGRNTEAFF.

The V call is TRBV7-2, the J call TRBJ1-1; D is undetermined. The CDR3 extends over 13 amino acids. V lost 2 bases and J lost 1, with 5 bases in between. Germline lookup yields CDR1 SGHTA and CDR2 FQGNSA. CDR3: CASSLFKNTEAFF. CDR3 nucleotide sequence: TGTGCCAGCAGCTTATTCAAGAACACTGAAGCTTTCTTT.

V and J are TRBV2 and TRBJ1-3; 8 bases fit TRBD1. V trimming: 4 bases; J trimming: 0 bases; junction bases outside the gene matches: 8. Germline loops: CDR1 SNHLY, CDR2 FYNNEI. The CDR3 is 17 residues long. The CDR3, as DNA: TGTGCCAGCAGTGCCTCGGGACAGGCCAACTCTGGAAACACCATATATTTT. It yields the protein CASSASGQANSGNTIYF.

CDR3: CASSFFEADATNEKLFF. CDR3 DNA: TGTGCCAGCAGCTTTTTTGAAGCCGATGCAACTAATGAAAAACTGTTTTTT. V is TRBV5-6 and J is TRBJ1-4; D is undetermined. The ends were cut back, 2 bases at V and 0 bases at J, with 14 bases in the middle. The CDR3 runs to 17 residues. In germline, CDR1 is SGHDT, CDR2 YYEEEE.

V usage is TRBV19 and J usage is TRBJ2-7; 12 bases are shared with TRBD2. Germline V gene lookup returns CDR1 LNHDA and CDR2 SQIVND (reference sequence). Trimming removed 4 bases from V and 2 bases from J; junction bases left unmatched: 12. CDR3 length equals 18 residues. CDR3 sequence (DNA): TGTGCCAGTAGTACCGAACCTTTAACTAGCGGGAGGCCCTACGAGCAGTACTTC. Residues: CASSTEPLTSGRPYEQYF. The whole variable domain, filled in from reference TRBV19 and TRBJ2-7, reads DGGITQSPKYLFRKEGQNVTLSCEQNLNHDAMYWYRQDPGQGLRLIYYSQIVNDFQKGDIAEGYSVSREKKESFPLTVTSAQKNPTAFYLCASSTEPLTSGRPYEQYFGPGTRLTVT.

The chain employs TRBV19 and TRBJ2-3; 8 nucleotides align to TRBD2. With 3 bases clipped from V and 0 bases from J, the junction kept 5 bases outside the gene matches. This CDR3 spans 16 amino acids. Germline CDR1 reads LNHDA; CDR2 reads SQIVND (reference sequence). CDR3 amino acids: CASSISGGASTDTQYF. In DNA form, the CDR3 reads TGTGCCAGTAGTATCTCCGGGGGGGCTAGCACAGATACGCAGTATTTT.

CDR3 sequence reads: CASSDTAGGGRNIQYF. The CDR3 DNA reads as TGCGCCAGCAGTGACACGGCGGGAGGGGGGAGAAACATTCAGTACTTC. The chain has TRBV10-2 and TRBJ2-4; 9 positions match TRBD2. V shed 3 bases, J shed 6 bases, and the junction held 9 bases outside the gene matches. CDR3 length: 16 amino acids. Germline assignment: CDR1 WSHSY and CDR2 SAAADI.

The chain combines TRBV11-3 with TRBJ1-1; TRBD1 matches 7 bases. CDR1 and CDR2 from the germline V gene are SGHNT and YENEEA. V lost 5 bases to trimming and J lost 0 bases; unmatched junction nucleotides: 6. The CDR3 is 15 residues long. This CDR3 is CASSPGTALNTEAFF. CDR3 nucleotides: TGTGCCAGCAGCCCCGGGACAGCCCTGAACACTGAAGCTTTCTTT.

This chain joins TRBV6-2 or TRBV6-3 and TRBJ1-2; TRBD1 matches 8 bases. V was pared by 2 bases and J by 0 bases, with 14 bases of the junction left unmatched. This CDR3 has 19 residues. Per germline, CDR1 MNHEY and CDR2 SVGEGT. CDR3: CASSYPRTRGQGANYGYTF. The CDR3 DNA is TGTGCCAGCAGTTACCCCCGAACTCGAGGACAGGGCGCTAACTATGGCTACACCTTC.

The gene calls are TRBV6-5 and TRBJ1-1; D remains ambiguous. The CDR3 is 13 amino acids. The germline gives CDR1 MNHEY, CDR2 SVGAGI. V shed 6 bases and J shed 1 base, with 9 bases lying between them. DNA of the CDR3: TGTGCCAGCAGCCCCCTCTGGAACACTGAAGCTTTCTTT. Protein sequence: CASSPLWNTEAFF.

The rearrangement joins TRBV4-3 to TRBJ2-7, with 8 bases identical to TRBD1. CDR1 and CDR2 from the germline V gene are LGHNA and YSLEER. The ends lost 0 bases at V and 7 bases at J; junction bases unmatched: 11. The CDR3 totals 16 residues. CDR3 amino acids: CASSQDKVGQVNEQYF. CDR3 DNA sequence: TGCGCCAGCAGCCAAGATAAGGTGGGACAGGTAAATGAGCAGTACTTC.

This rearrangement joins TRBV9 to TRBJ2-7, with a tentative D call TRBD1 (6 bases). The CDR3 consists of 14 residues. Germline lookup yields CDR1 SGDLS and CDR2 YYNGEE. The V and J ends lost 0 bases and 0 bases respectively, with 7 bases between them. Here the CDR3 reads CASSVETGSYEQYF. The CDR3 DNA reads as TGTGCCAGCAGCGTAGAGACAGGCTCCTACGAGCAGTACTTC.

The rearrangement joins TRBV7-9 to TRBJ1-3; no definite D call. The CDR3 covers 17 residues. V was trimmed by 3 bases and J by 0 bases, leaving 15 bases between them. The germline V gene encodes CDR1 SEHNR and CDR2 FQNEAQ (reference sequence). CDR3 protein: CASSFRNIFLSGNTIYF. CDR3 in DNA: TGTGCCAGCAGCTTTAGGAATATATTCCTCTCTGGAAACACCATATATTTT.

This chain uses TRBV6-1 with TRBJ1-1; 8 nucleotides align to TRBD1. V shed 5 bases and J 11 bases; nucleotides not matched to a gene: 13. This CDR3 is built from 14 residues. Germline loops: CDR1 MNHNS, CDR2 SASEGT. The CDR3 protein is CASSSLDRAWGAFF. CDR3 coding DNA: TGTGCCAGCAGTTCCCTGGACAGGGCTTGGGGGGCTTTCTTT.

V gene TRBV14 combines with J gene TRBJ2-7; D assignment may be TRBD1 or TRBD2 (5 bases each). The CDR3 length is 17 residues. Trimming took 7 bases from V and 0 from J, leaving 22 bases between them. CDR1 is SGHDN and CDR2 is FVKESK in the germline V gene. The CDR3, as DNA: TGTGCCAGCAAAAGAACTACCGGGGCGCGATACTCCTACGAGCAGTACTTC. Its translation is CASKRTTGARYSYEQYF.